These T cell receptor beta chains were read from a single sample in a study of CD8 T cells in Susac syndrome. TCRdb re-called the immunoSEQ multiplex PCR reads through MiXCR, storing one row per CDR3 protein. Among about 130,000 distinct CDR3 sequences listed, approximately 95% were seen once. The material sequenced was CD8+ T cells from PBMCs. Source of these receptors: a human donor with Susac syndrome. Each CDR3 is given with its conserved first and last residue.

v_call cdr3_aa
TRBV6-5 CASSPQGARGYTF
TRBV29-1 CSGGQFSGELFF
TRBV20-1 CSARRPQGQAQYF
TRBV11-2 CASSLARGGSYEKLFF
TRBV29-1 CSVEWRASGSYEQYF
TRBV3-1 CASSQVGLAGVEQFF
TRBV5-1 CASSPAGYDTDTQYF
TRBV4-1 CASSQIFPSGRRFETQYF
TRBV15 CATSSEGRYGYTF
TRBV10-3 CAISESSLPGELFF
TRBV5-1 CASSAGVSDEQYF
TRBV9 CASGAGGGTDTQYF
TRBV20-1 CSARDWLSHLSQDTQYF
TRBV24-1 CATSDFADQETQYF
TRBV5-1 CASSLNIGGSGTQYF
TRBV28 CASSFTGTDTQYF
TRBV6-4 CASSDSPTSEQPYNEQFF
TRBV11-3 CASSLSTGTEAFF
TRBV29-1 CSVDHGSNTGELFF
TRBV7-6 CASSSDRHGYEQYF
TRBV2 CAISTAYSNQPQHF
TRBV6-6 CASSPMIGTSGRMQFF
TRBV28 CASRRQLQETQYF
TRBV7-9 CASHQPQHF
TRBV7-9 CASSLANLDTQYF
TRBV9 CASSGHQTSGKINEQFF
TRBV2 CASSDWGGGTDTQYF
TRBV2 CARGKGLFTEAFF
TRBV6-5 CASSEVASSYEQYF
TRBV5-1 CASSLLRVGDTEAFF
TRBV6-5 CASSYSSGGNSYNEQFF
TRBV13 CASKSAGNTIYF
TRBV12-3/TRBV12-4 CASSLPGSGGYTF
TRBV27 CAIPEAFF
TRBV28 CASSGIAEYSYNEQFF
TRBV27 CASSLTGDGDYGYTF
TRBV29-1 CSVGGQNTEAFF
TRBV4-1 CASSHDPDSLVPTYNEQFF
TRBV27 CASSGTGPFEQYF
TRBV14 CASSQTSRRDNEQFF
TRBV29-1 CSVEVGQGEAFF
TRBV19 CASDADANTEAFF
TRBV15 CATSREEGDGYTF
TRBV5-4 CASSQDPNTEAFF
TRBV20-1 CSARGDRALEGGELFF
TRBV9 CASSAGTFRTGGRETQYF
TRBV7-3 CASSLGLRDSGQETQYF
TRBV4-1 CASGSGTEAFF
TRBV7-9 CASSGRQEGDTGELFF
TRBV29-1 CSVEAYLPTTLNTEAFF
TRBV7-2 CASSLRRERVYEQYF
TRBV18 CASSPGTGGAETEAFF
TRBV25-1 CASSDWGGASYGYTF
TRBV7-9 CASSLAGQGRETQYF
TRBV7-7 CASSLSANLETQYF